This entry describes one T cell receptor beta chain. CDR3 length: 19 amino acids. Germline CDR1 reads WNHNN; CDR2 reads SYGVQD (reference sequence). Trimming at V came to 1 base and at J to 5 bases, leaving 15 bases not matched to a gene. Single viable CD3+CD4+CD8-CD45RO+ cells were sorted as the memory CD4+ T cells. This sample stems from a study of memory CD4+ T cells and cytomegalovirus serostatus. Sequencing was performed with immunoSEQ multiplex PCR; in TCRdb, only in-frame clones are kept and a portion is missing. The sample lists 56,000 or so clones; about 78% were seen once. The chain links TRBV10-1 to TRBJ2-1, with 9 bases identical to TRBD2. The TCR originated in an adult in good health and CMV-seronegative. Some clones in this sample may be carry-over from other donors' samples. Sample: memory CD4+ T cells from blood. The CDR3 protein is CASSEWREGRVRGHNEQFF. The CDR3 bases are TGCGCCAGCAGTGAGTGGCGGGAGGGCCGGGTAAGGGGTCACAATGAGCAGTTCTTC.